A single sample gave rise to the 24 T cell receptor beta chains below, sequenced in a study of T cells expressing NK-cell markers. TCRdb re-called the 5' RACE reads and gives one entry per CDR3 protein, without DNA. Its table records fewer than 18,000 distinct CDR3 sequences. Sequencing was done on a sample of blood T cells: a sorted CD56 or NKG2C T cell subset, CD4+ or CD8+ T cells, or bulk PBMC T cells (not recorded which). The receptor set was obtained from a man aged 18 to 69 in good health.

The chain combines TRBV20-1 with TRBJ2-7; TCRdb calls TRBD1, which cannot be checked without DNA. This CDR3 comprises 12 residues. Germline assignment: CDR1 DFQATT and CDR2 SNEGSKA (reference sequence). CDR3 sequence reads: CSRKGQDYEQYF.

This chain uses TRBV7-9 with TRBJ2-3. CDR1 is SEHNR and CDR2 is FQNEAQ in the germline V gene (reference sequence). The CDR3 runs 14 residues. CDR3: CASSLNKAADTQYF.

V gene TRBV4-3 combines with J gene TRBJ2-3; with no DNA, the TCRdb D assignment of TRBD2 cannot be verified. Germline CDR1 and CDR2: LGHNA and YSLEER. The CDR3 sequence is 16 residues long. This CDR3 is CASSKRLATEGDTQYF.

The CDR3 sequence: CATSRELTYQETQYF. The genes are TRBV15 and TRBJ2-5. The CDR3 extends over 15 amino acids. Per the germline V gene, CDR1 is LNHNV and CDR2 is YYDKDF (reference sequence).

CDR3 protein: CASSQAPTGIYEQYF. This chain links TRBV4-3 with TRBJ2-7; TCRdb gives TRBD1 as the D gene, but with no DNA this cannot be confirmed. This CDR3 region has 15 residues. Germline V lookup: CDR1 LGHNA, CDR2 YSLEER.

This chain uses TRBV28 with TRBJ2-2; TCRdb names TRBD1, which stays unverified in the absence of DNA. The V gene's germline CDR1 is MDHEN and CDR2 SYDVKM. CDR3 length equals 20 residues. The chain's CDR3 is CASSSDRGDRNPYNTGELFF.

The V and J genes are TRBV27 and TRBJ2-1. The CDR3 covers 16 residues. CDR1 is MNHEY, CDR2 SMNVEV, per germline (reference sequence). CDR3: CASSLWVQGPRNEQFF.

V usage is TRBV10-3 and J usage is TRBJ2-5; the TCRdb D gene call, TRBD2, has no DNA to confirm it. CDR3 length: 13 amino acids. Germline CDR1 ENHRY, CDR2 SYGVKD. The CDR3 sequence is CAISESAGETQYF.

This chain links TRBV11-2 with TRBJ1-2. CDR3 length: 13 residues. CDR1 and CDR2 (germline): SGHAT, FQNNGV. The CDR3 is CASSLGSNYGYTF.

The chain has TRBV4-3 and TRBJ2-7. The CDR3 extends over 12 amino acids. Germline-derived CDR1 and CDR2 are LGHNA and YSLEER. The chain's CDR3 is CASSQGGSEQYF.

The chain has TRBV6-2 or TRBV6-3 and TRBJ1-1; TCRdb's D call, TRBD1, is unchecked because there is no DNA. The CDR3 contains 14 residues. In germline, CDR1 is MNHEY, CDR2 SVGEGT. The chain's CDR3 is CASRNDRMNTEAFF.

The V gene is TRBV20-1, the J gene TRBJ1-1. From germline, CDR1 is DFQATT and CDR2 SNEGSKA (reference sequence). This CDR3 spans 15 amino acids. CDR3 sequence: CSGHMALGRNTEAFF.

The chain has TRBV12-3 or TRBV12-4 and TRBJ2-7; TCRdb indicates TRBD1, and absent DNA this call remains unverified. This CDR3 is 13 amino acids long. CDR3 amino acids: CASSLRGIHEQYF.

The chain couples TRBV5-4 to TRBJ2-2; TCRdb's D call, TRBD1, is unchecked because there is no DNA. Germline CDR1 reads SGHNT; CDR2 reads YYREEE (reference sequence). The CDR3 covers 15 residues. The CDR3 here is CASSPGQGAIGELFF.

This sequence joins TRBV7-9 and TRBJ2-7; TCRdb selects TRBD1, and the lack of DNA leaves this call unchecked. Per the germline V gene, CDR1 is SEHNR and CDR2 is FQNEAQ (reference sequence). CDR3 length: 13 residues. CDR3 sequence reads: CASSPGTLGEQYF.

This sequence joins TRBV20-1 and TRBJ2-7. Looked up from germline, CDR1 is DFQATT and CDR2 is SNEGSKA (reference sequence). This CDR3 is built from 13 residues. CDR3 loop: CSAWMGLTYEQYF.

J is TRBJ2-7 and V is TRBV5-1; TCRdb names TRBD1, which stays unverified in the absence of DNA. This CDR3 has 15 residues. Germline V gene data show CDR1 as SGHRS and CDR2 as YFSETQ. The CDR3 sequence: CASSPASGTTYEQYF.

The chain joins TRBV6-2 or TRBV6-3 to TRBJ2-7; TCRdb's D call, TRBD1, is unchecked because there is no DNA. CDR1 is MNHEY and CDR2 is SVGEGT in the germline V gene. The CDR3 consists of 14 residues. CDR3: CASSQPGQGAEQYF.

The chain employs TRBV20-1 and TRBJ2-1. The V gene's germline CDR1 is DFQATT and CDR2 SNEGSKA (reference sequence). The CDR3 has 12 residues. CDR3 amino acids: CSARQATNEQFF.

The CDR3 region is CATSRDSSSTDTQYF. V gene TRBV15 combines with J gene TRBJ2-3. The CDR3 is 15 residues long. Germline V gene lookup returns CDR1 LNHNV and CDR2 YYDKDF (reference sequence).

CDR3: CASSSGGEKLFF. This sequence joins TRBV12-3 or TRBV12-4 and TRBJ1-4. CDR3 length equals 12 residues.

This sequence joins TRBV5-4 and TRBJ2-2; TCRdb picks TRBD1, but there is no DNA to check that call. This CDR3 comprises 15 residues. Germline V CDR1 and CDR2: SGHNT, YYREEE (reference sequence). CDR3: CASSLDHGGTGELFF.

The chain employs TRBV12-3 or TRBV12-4 and TRBJ2-2; with no DNA, the TCRdb D assignment of TRBD1 cannot be verified. CDR3 length equals 15 residues. CDR3: CASSLQGAGTGELFF.

The chain uses TRBV20-1 and TRBJ1-5; TCRdb designates TRBD1, a call that cannot be tested without DNA. This CDR3 comprises 15 residues. CDR1 is DFQATT, CDR2 SNEGSKA, per germline (reference sequence). CDR3 loop: CSATRDSYSNQPQHF.